These T cell receptor beta chains were read from a single sample in a study of blood T cell repertoires in COVID-19. Assay used: immunoSEQ multiplex PCR; TCRdb lists only in-frame clones, some missing. The sample carries about 110,000 clones, roughly 85% recorded once. Source material: peripheral blood. These receptors were obtained from a human donor in a cohort sampled during active COVID-19. CDR3s include the opening cysteine and the closing phenylalanine or tryptophan. The order of the fields is V gene, CDR3 protein.

>TRBV10-3
CATEPATSTDTQYF
>TRBV5-5
CASSLLLAGRGETQYF
>TRBV28
CASTSPGQPTNEKLFF
>TRBV6-5
CASSPRTGFTGELFF
>TRBV3-1/TRBV3-2
CASSQEVGVGMNTEAFF
>TRBV10-3
CAIGSGQVIQYF
>TRBV2
CASSEGTAGPQHF
>TRBV15
CATSRDAVRGNTIYF
>TRBV5-5
CASSVAPGQANTEAFF
>TRBV5-1
CASSLGFGTGGLETQYF
>TRBV6-5
CASSFKWRGVSPLHF
>TRBV28
CASSVRRGSNTEAFF
>TRBV4-2
CASSRTPSGGSNEQFF
>TRBV2
CASSPTGGQSLGQYF
>TRBV14
CASSAGTGKTKQYF
>TRBV3-1/TRBV3-2
CASSQEVRASNTEAFF
>TRBV18
CASSPAQGSSGNTIYF
>TRBV18
CASSPGQDEKLFF
>TRBV11-2
CATRGGPGSYNEQFF
>TRBV25-1
CASSKMGLAGGGPYEQYF
>TRBV5-8
CASSLLGTGGVGNRAQHF
>TRBV5-1
CASSLSGSRDDTQYF
>TRBV29-1
CSVAGTGTEKLFF
>TRBV27
CASSPPEGPEQFF
>TRBV29-1
CSAGTYQETQYF
>TRBV18
CASSPRVREGEADTQYF
>TRBV3-1/TRBV3-2
CASSGRLATSTDTQYF
>TRBV19
CASSPEQQETQYF
>TRBV6-4
CASSDGYRVDQPQHF
>TRBV7-3
CASSSTFSSYNEQFF
>TRBV5-8
CASSLGRTSPAEKLFF
>TRBV7-8
CASSRDSQETQYF
>TRBV5-1
CASSLARGQSTNEKLFF
>TRBV18
CASSSGQEETQYF
>TRBV28
CASSSAGQGNEKLFF
>TRBV5-6
CASSFRLAGTYEQYF
>TRBV6-5
CASRGTDREAGELFF
>TRBV18
CASSQGTALNSPLHF
>TRBV19
CASHRGQAEAFF
>TRBV4-1
CASSQDDRGIGLFF
>TRBV10-3
CAISDRAYEQYF
>TRBV5-1
CASSLTSGTYEQYF
>TRBV28
CASSLAGVPGNTIYF
>TRBV2
CASRALTGGTTLYEQYF
>TRBV4-1
CASSPPRGETNYGYTF
>TRBV4-1
CASSQGPRLGSDATGELFF